The rows below give T cell receptor beta chains drawn from one sample of a study of T cells in Graves' hyperthyroidism and ophthalmopathy. TCRdb recomputed calls from the multiplex PCR reads with MiXCR, one row per CDR3 protein. The repertoire holds roughly 420,000 distinct CDR3 sequences, roughly an eighth seen once, with about 5% in the top ten. Material for sequencing was blood. The receptors here all came from a woman aged 18-30 years with Graves' hyperthyroidism. Each CDR3 is given with its conserved first and last residue. D genes are given only for firm matches.

V gene: TRBV7-8
D gene: TRBD2
CDR3 length: 16
CDR3 protein: CASSPGLAGVSGELFF

V gene: TRBV20-1
D gene: TRBD2
CDR3 length: 17
CDR3 protein: CSARALRLAGSYNEQFF

V gene: TRBV28
D gene: TRBD2
CDR3 length: 16
CDR3 protein: CASSLGTSGRAGGLFF

V gene: TRBV7-3
D gene: TRBD2
CDR3 length: 16
CDR3 protein: CASSQRTSVYQETQYF

V gene: TRBV19
D gene: TRBD1
CDR3 length: 16
CDR3 protein: CASSTGGQYSGNTIYF

V gene: TRBV12-3/TRBV12-4
D gene: TRBD2
CDR3 length: 13
CDR3 protein: CASSFRAGVEQFF

V gene: TRBV19
D gene: -
CDR3 length: 15
CDR3 protein: CASSPRTGVPYEQYF

V gene: TRBV12-3/TRBV12-4
D gene: TRBD1
CDR3 length: 12
CDR3 protein: CASSLTGFQAFF

V gene: TRBV9
D gene: -
CDR3 length: 13
CDR3 protein: CASSVRGDTEAFF

V gene: TRBV5-1
D gene: TRBD1
CDR3 length: 18
CDR3 protein: CASSLAGTGAVGANVLTF

V gene: TRBV6-6
D gene: -
CDR3 length: 14
CDR3 protein: CASSYVGANTEAFF

V gene: TRBV10-3
D gene: TRBD2
CDR3 length: 13
CDR3 protein: CAISKAGSYEQYF

V gene: TRBV5-8
D gene: TRBD1
CDR3 length: 16
CDR3 protein: CASSRTSGTGGTEAFF

V gene: TRBV29-1
D gene: TRBD1
CDR3 length: 16
CDR3 protein: CSVEDPGTGKGYEQYF

V gene: TRBV19
D gene: -
CDR3 length: 16
CDR3 protein: CASSIGVGGNTGELFF

V gene: TRBV3-1
D gene: -
CDR3 length: 14
CDR3 protein: CASSQRRASYEQYF

V gene: TRBV12-3/TRBV12-4
D gene: TRBD2
CDR3 length: 15
CDR3 protein: CASSLLAGATDTQYF

V gene: TRBV28
D gene: -
CDR3 length: 12
CDR3 protein: CASSLRGNTIYF

V gene: TRBV19
D gene: -
CDR3 length: 13
CDR3 protein: CASSYFFGDEQFF

V gene: TRBV28
D gene: TRBD2
CDR3 length: 17
CDR3 protein: CASLGLAGGSDYNEQFF

V gene: TRBV27
D gene: TRBD1
CDR3 length: 15
CDR3 protein: CASSLLGGAAYGYTF

V gene: TRBV5-6
D gene: TRBD2
CDR3 length: 16
CDR3 protein: CASSLDLAGVHYEQYF

V gene: TRBV7-9
D gene: -
CDR3 length: 14
CDR3 protein: CASSLLANTGELFF

V gene: TRBV20-1
D gene: TRBD2
CDR3 length: 16
CDR3 protein: CSARDLLRGRTDTQYF

V gene: TRBV30
D gene: -
CDR3 length: 8
CDR3 protein: CGARGAFF

V gene: TRBV30
D gene: -
CDR3 length: 14
CDR3 protein: CAWSSGASNQPQHF

V gene: TRBV28
D gene: -
CDR3 length: 15
CDR3 protein: CASRSQSAGANVLTF

V gene: TRBV9
D gene: -
CDR3 length: 13
CDR3 protein: CASSSGTTNPLYF

V gene: TRBV3-1
D gene: TRBD1
CDR3 length: 15
CDR3 protein: CASRLRGRAGNTIYF

V gene: TRBV3-1
D gene: -
CDR3 length: 13
CDR3 protein: CASSQGSSYGYTF

V gene: TRBV12-3/TRBV12-4
D gene: -
CDR3 length: 14
CDR3 protein: CASSLGAGLGEQYF

V gene: TRBV9
D gene: TRBD2
CDR3 length: 15
CDR3 protein: CASSVDGGRFNEQFF

V gene: TRBV11-3
D gene: -
CDR3 length: 13
CDR3 protein: CASSQGRDQPQHF

V gene: TRBV9
D gene: -
CDR3 length: 15
CDR3 protein: CASSVDQVSGNTIYF

V gene: TRBV28
D gene: -
CDR3 length: 13
CDR3 protein: CASSFGQNNEQYF

V gene: TRBV18
D gene: TRBD1
CDR3 length: 15
CDR3 protein: CASSPSGTGYNEQFF

V gene: TRBV19
D gene: -
CDR3 length: 12
CDR3 protein: CASSIEGNEQFF

V gene: TRBV5-1
D gene: TRBD2
CDR3 length: 18
CDR3 protein: CASSLGLAGGPALNIQYF

V gene: TRBV30
D gene: TRBD1
CDR3 length: 12
CDR3 protein: CAWITGTGEAFF

V gene: TRBV5-1
D gene: -
CDR3 length: 14
CDR3 protein: CASSLDTLRKGYTF

V gene: TRBV12-3/TRBV12-4
D gene: TRBD1
CDR3 length: 14
CDR3 protein: CASSLGDSASPLHF

V gene: TRBV11-2
D gene: TRBD2
CDR3 length: 13
CDR3 protein: CASSLEASGTQYF

V gene: TRBV30
D gene: -
CDR3 length: 13
CDR3 protein: CAWSKGQTYGYTF

V gene: TRBV29-1
D gene: -
CDR3 length: 13
CDR3 protein: CSVGSLHSYEQYF

V gene: TRBV3-1
D gene: TRBD1
CDR3 length: 14
CDR3 protein: CASSRYRGGSGYTF